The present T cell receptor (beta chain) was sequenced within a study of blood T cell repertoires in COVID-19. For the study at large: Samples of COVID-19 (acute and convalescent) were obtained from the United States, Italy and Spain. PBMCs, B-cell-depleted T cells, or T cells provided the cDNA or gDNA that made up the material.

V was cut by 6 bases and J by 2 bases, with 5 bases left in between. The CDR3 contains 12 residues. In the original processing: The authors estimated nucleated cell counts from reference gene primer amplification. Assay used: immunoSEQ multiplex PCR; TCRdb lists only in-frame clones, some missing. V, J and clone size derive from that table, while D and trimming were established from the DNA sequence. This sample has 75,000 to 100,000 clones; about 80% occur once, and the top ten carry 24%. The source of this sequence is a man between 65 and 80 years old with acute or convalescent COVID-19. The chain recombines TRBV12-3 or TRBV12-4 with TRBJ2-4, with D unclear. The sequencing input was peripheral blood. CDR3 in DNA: TGTGCCAGCAGCTCCTCCAAAAACATTCAGTACTTC. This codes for CASSSSKNIQYF.